This TCR beta chain was identified in a study of blood T cell repertoires in COVID-19. Overall study context: Both acute and convalescent COVID-19 samples were obtained from the United States, Italy and Spain. PBMCs, B-cell-depleted T cells, or T cells were the source of the cDNA or gDNA that made up the material.

There are a few counts of this clone. Assay: immunoSEQ multiplex PCR; the TCRdb copy retains only in-frame clones and omits some. This repertoire shows about 33,000 clones, around 80% found once; its top ten account for around 17%. The germline gives CDR1 SGHVS, CDR2 FQNEAQ. After removal of 7 bases from V and 3 bases from J, the junction contained 6 bases not matched to a gene. The CDR3 sequence is 15 residues long. Sequences were obtained from peripheral blood. The source of this sequence is a man aged 70 or older with acute or convalescent COVID-19. The chain has TRBV7-8 and TRBJ1-6; 7 bases are a match to TRBD1. For the CDR3, the DNA is TGTGCCAGCACTGCTGACAGGGTCTATAATTCACCCCTCCACTTT. Encoded protein: CASTADRVYNSPLHF.